This is a list of T cell receptor beta chains from one sample in a study of CD8 T cells in Susac syndrome. TCRdb processed the immunoSEQ multiplex PCR reads anew with MiXCR; each CDR3 protein has one entry. The sample shows some 99,000 distinct CDR3 sequences, just under 95% of them seen only once. The sequencing sample was made of CD4+ T cells from PBMCs. The receptors were sampled from a human donor with Susac syndrome. CDR3s include the opening cysteine and the closing phenylalanine or tryptophan. The order of the fields is clone size, J gene, V gene, D gene, CDR3 DNA, CDR3 protein. A D gene is named only where the DNA matches it firmly. Clone sizes are given selectively: once, few, many, or a class where the clone is expanded.

clone_size: NA
j_call: TRBJ2-2
v_call: TRBV23-1
d_call: NA
cdr3_nt: TGCGCCAGCAGCAGACCTTGGGGGGCACATAACACCGGGGAGCTGTTTTTT
cdr3_aa: CASSRPWGAHNTGELFF

clone_size: NA
j_call: TRBJ1-1
v_call: TRBV29-1
d_call: NA
cdr3_nt: TGCAGCGTTGGTTTAGGGAACACTGAAGCTTTCTTT
cdr3_aa: CSVGLGNTEAFF

clone_size: NA
j_call: TRBJ2-7
v_call: TRBV4-1
d_call: TRBD2
cdr3_nt: TGCGCCAGCAGCCAAGAGGGACTAGCGGTTGCCGAGCAGTACTTC
cdr3_aa: CASSQEGLAVAEQYF

clone_size: NA
j_call: TRBJ2-7
v_call: TRBV30
d_call: TRBD1
cdr3_nt: TGTGCCTGGAGTGTACTAGGACAGGGGGCTCCTCAGTACTTC
cdr3_aa: CAWSVLGQGAPQYF

clone_size: NA
j_call: TRBJ2-7
v_call: TRBV30
d_call: NA
cdr3_nt: TGTGCCTGGAGTGGGGGGGAGCAGTACTTC
cdr3_aa: CAWSGGEQYF

clone_size: NA
j_call: TRBJ2-7
v_call: TRBV5-4
d_call: NA
cdr3_nt: TGTGCCAGCAGGACATGGTCTGGGGGCGAGCAGTACTTC
cdr3_aa: CASRTWSGGEQYF

clone_size: NA
j_call: TRBJ2-7
v_call: TRBV5-1
d_call: NA
cdr3_nt: TGCGCCAGCAGCTTGTTCAGGGACGAGCAGTACTTC
cdr3_aa: CASSLFRDEQYF

clone_size: once
j_call: TRBJ2-2
v_call: TRBV10-3
d_call: NA
cdr3_nt: TGTGCCATCAGTGAGTCGACAGCGAGCACCGGGGAGCTGTTTTTT
cdr3_aa: CAISESTASTGELFF

clone_size: NA
j_call: TRBJ2-2
v_call: TRBV30
d_call: NA
cdr3_nt: TGTGCCTGGAGTTGGGGGCAAAACACCGGGGAGCTGTTTTTT
cdr3_aa: CAWSWGQNTGELFF

clone_size: once
j_call: TRBJ2-7
v_call: TRBV5-1
d_call: TRBD1
cdr3_nt: TGCGCCAGCAGCTTGGGACAGGGATGGTACGAGCAGTACTTC
cdr3_aa: CASSLGQGWYEQYF

clone_size: NA
j_call: TRBJ2-7
v_call: TRBV29-1
d_call: NA
cdr3_nt: TGCAGCGTTGGACTACCGAGCTCCTACGAGCAGTACTTC
cdr3_aa: CSVGLPSSYEQYF

clone_size: NA
j_call: TRBJ1-2
v_call: TRBV25-1
d_call: NA
cdr3_nt: TGTGCCAGCAGTGAGGGCAGATATAACTATGGCTACACCTTC
cdr3_aa: CASSEGRYNYGYTF

clone_size: NA
j_call: TRBJ2-3
v_call: TRBV29-1
d_call: NA
cdr3_nt: TGCAGCGTTGGAGGCAGGGTTACAGATACGCAGTATTTT
cdr3_aa: CSVGGRVTDTQYF

clone_size: NA
j_call: TRBJ2-3
v_call: TRBV12-3/TRBV12-4
d_call: NA
cdr3_nt: TGTGCCAGCAACCAAAGGGGACCCGAAGGGACAGATACGCAGTATTTT
cdr3_aa: CASNQRGPEGTDTQYF

clone_size: NA
j_call: TRBJ1-2
v_call: TRBV6-5
d_call: NA
cdr3_nt: TGTGCCAGCAGTCAGGAGGGCTATCAGGTCGATGGCTACACCTTC
cdr3_aa: CASSQEGYQVDGYTF

clone_size: NA
j_call: TRBJ2-7
v_call: TRBV5-1
d_call: NA
cdr3_nt: TGCGCCAGCAGCGAAGACGGGCAGAGAGCCTACGAGCAGTACTTC
cdr3_aa: CASSEDGQRAYEQYF

clone_size: NA
j_call: TRBJ2-2
v_call: TRBV11-2
d_call: NA
cdr3_nt: TGTGCCAGCAGCTTAGTTTCTAGCTCGGGCACCGGGGAGCTGTTTTTT
cdr3_aa: CASSLVSSSGTGELFF

clone_size: once
j_call: TRBJ1-5
v_call: TRBV9
d_call: TRBD1
cdr3_nt: TGTGCCAGCAGCGTAGCTGGGGACAGGCATCAGCCCCAGCATTTT
cdr3_aa: CASSVAGDRHQPQHF

clone_size: NA
j_call: TRBJ2-1
v_call: TRBV3-1
d_call: NA
cdr3_nt: TGTGCCAGCAGCCCCGTGGGCAATGAGCAGTTCTTC
cdr3_aa: CASSPVGNEQFF

clone_size: NA
j_call: TRBJ1-5
v_call: TRBV7-9
d_call: NA
cdr3_nt: TGTGCCAGCAGCACGGACAGCGATAATCAGCCCCAGCATTTT
cdr3_aa: CASSTDSDNQPQHF

clone_size: NA
j_call: TRBJ2-1
v_call: TRBV7-9
d_call: NA
cdr3_nt: TGTGCCAGCAGCTTAGGTTTTGAGCAGTTCTTC
cdr3_aa: CASSLGFEQFF

clone_size: NA
j_call: TRBJ1-2
v_call: TRBV19
d_call: NA
cdr3_nt: TGTGCCAGTAGTATAGGTACAGAAAACTATGGCTACACCTTC
cdr3_aa: CASSIGTENYGYTF

clone_size: NA
j_call: TRBJ2-3
v_call: TRBV30
d_call: TRBD1
cdr3_nt: TGTGCCTGGGGGTCCGGGACAGGGGCCGAAGATACGCAGTATTTT
cdr3_aa: CAWGSGTGAEDTQYF

clone_size: NA
j_call: TRBJ1-2
v_call: TRBV30
d_call: NA
cdr3_nt: TGTGCCTGGAACCTCAAGTGGGGGTACTATGGCTACACCTTC
cdr3_aa: CAWNLKWGYYGYTF

clone_size: NA
j_call: TRBJ1-5
v_call: TRBV27
d_call: NA
cdr3_nt: TGTGCCAGCAGTCTACAGGGCAGTCCGAATCAGCCCCAGCATTTT
cdr3_aa: CASSLQGSPNQPQHF

clone_size: NA
j_call: TRBJ2-7
v_call: TRBV6-6
d_call: NA
cdr3_nt: TGTGCCAGCAGTTACAACTCCTACGAGCAGTACTTC
cdr3_aa: CASSYNSYEQYF

clone_size: NA
j_call: TRBJ1-2
v_call: TRBV12-3/TRBV12-4
d_call: NA
cdr3_nt: TGTGCCAGCAGTAAAGACAGGTCTGGGACCGGCTACACCTTC
cdr3_aa: CASSKDRSGTGYTF

clone_size: NA
j_call: TRBJ1-5
v_call: TRBV28
d_call: NA
cdr3_nt: TGTGCCAGCAGTCCTCTCGGTGGCCGGGCCCAGCATTTT
cdr3_aa: CASSPLGGRAQHF

clone_size: NA
j_call: TRBJ2-3
v_call: TRBV12-5
d_call: NA
cdr3_nt: TGTGCTAGTGGTTTGAGGGCAGATACGCAGTATTTT
cdr3_aa: CASGLRADTQYF

clone_size: NA
j_call: TRBJ1-2
v_call: TRBV7-9
d_call: TRBD1
cdr3_nt: TGTGCCAGCAGCCTAATGGACAGGGAGGGCGGCTACACCTTC
cdr3_aa: CASSLMDREGGYTF

clone_size: NA
j_call: TRBJ1-1
v_call: TRBV5-4
d_call: NA
cdr3_nt: TGTGCCAGCAGCTTGCAGGGGAAGATTGCTGAAGCTTTCTTT
cdr3_aa: CASSLQGKIAEAFF

clone_size: NA
j_call: TRBJ1-1
v_call: TRBV27
d_call: NA
cdr3_nt: TGTGCCAGCAGTTCCCTGGACCGGTCCTTGGGAGCTTTCTTT
cdr3_aa: CASSSLDRSLGAFF

clone_size: NA
j_call: TRBJ2-3
v_call: TRBV27
d_call: NA
cdr3_nt: TGTGCCAGCAGTTTTTCCGGACAGACCACAGATACGCAGTATTTT
cdr3_aa: CASSFSGQTTDTQYF

clone_size: NA
j_call: TRBJ1-5
v_call: TRBV9
d_call: NA
cdr3_nt: TGTGCCAGCAGCCTCCAGGGAGACAGGCAGCCCCAGCATTTT
cdr3_aa: CASSLQGDRQPQHF

clone_size: NA
j_call: TRBJ1-5
v_call: TRBV3-1
d_call: NA
cdr3_nt: TGTGCCAGCAGCCCCTATATGGGGCAGCCCCAGCATTTT
cdr3_aa: CASSPYMGQPQHF

clone_size: NA
j_call: TRBJ2-1
v_call: TRBV19
d_call: NA
cdr3_nt: TGTGCCAGTAGTCAGCAGGGTTCCCGTGGAGAGCAGTTCTTC
cdr3_aa: CASSQQGSRGEQFF

clone_size: NA
j_call: TRBJ1-1
v_call: TRBV5-1
d_call: NA
cdr3_nt: TGCGCCAGCAGCTTGGAAGCGGAACACACTGAAGCTTTCTTT
cdr3_aa: CASSLEAEHTEAFF

clone_size: NA
j_call: TRBJ1-6
v_call: TRBV7-2
d_call: NA
cdr3_nt: TGTGCCAGCAGCCAGATACGGGACCCTAATTCACCCCTCCACTTT
cdr3_aa: CASSQIRDPNSPLHF

clone_size: NA
j_call: TRBJ2-1
v_call: TRBV20-1
d_call: NA
cdr3_nt: TGCAGTGCTCCACGTCCCCAGCGAGCCGCTTTTTACAATGAGCAGTTCTTC
cdr3_aa: CSAPRPQRAAFYNEQFF